These T cell receptor beta chains were read from a single sample in a study of blood T cell repertoires in COVID-19. Sequenced by immunoSEQ multiplex PCR; TCRdb stores in-frame clones only, minus some. The sample comprises 370,000 or so clones, around 87% of which are singletons, and 1% to 1.5% rests with the top ten. Sequencing was done on a sample of PBMCs or T cells enriched from blood (not recorded which). These receptor sequences come from a man aged 25-40 years who had recovered from COVID-19. Both conserved end residues are trimmed from each CDR3.

J gene,V gene,CDR3 protein
TRBJ2-7,TRBV5-1,ASSWDREGYEQY
TRBJ1-5,TRBV10-2,ASSPGTGEYQPQH
TRBJ2-7,TRBV29-1,SCSGQTYEQY
TRBJ1-1,TRBV4-2,ASSQGVEQGQMNTEAF
TRBJ2-7,TRBV2,ASSDSYEQY
TRBJ2-1,TRBV10-2,ASSESRQGAYNEQF
TRBJ1-1,TRBV5-4,ASSLTDRVNTEAF
TRBJ1-2,TRBV4-3,ASSQKGTGGSNGYT
TRBJ1-6,TRBV7-9,ASSSEEQGHSPLH
TRBJ1-1,TRBV5-6,ASSHGAGDEAF
TRBJ2-3,TRBV5-1,ASGNGLADTQY
TRBJ1-5,TRBV12-5,ASGSANQPQH
TRBJ2-7,TRBV7-8,ASSPRAGRIEQY
TRBJ1-2,TRBV6-5,ASSYTLTGASGYT
TRBJ1-2,TRBV4-3,ASSPQGPYGYT
TRBJ1-2,TRBV4-2,ASSHALGTYGYT
TRBJ2-7,TRBV6-5,ASKVRSSSYEQY
TRBJ1-2,TRBV6-5,ATVGQVYGYT
TRBJ2-3,TRBV18,ASTTPGLAGTQY
TRBJ1-1,TRBV3-1/TRBV3-2,ASSQIGGMNTEAF
TRBJ1-5,TRBV6-5,ASSYSIGGGKPQH
TRBJ1-5,TRBV20-1,SASTDYSNQPQH
TRBJ1-5,TRBV9,ASSVDRQGLYRDRTNYSNQPQH
TRBJ1-6,TRBV6-5,ASSYFGTRRGSPLH
TRBJ1-6,TRBV5-6,ASSFWANSYNSPLH
TRBJ1-2,TRBV14,ASGRQPYGYT
TRBJ1-1,TRBV4-1,ASSQGRGEAF
TRBJ2-7,TRBV11-2,ASSLGTSAGEQY
TRBJ1-4,TRBV29-1,SVGTGGEEKLF
TRBJ2-7,TRBV27,ASRKTGTDYEQY
TRBJ2-3,TRBV18,ASSPGQGSSDTQY
TRBJ1-6,TRBV19,ASSIGGTLNSPLH
TRBJ1-4,TRBV30,AWREGVGDEKLF
TRBJ2-3,TRBV29-1,SVVSRVNTQY
TRBJ2-3,TRBV6-5,ASNEGGTDTQY
TRBJ1-2,TRBV12-3/TRBV12-4,ASSLTRDYGYT
TRBJ2-6,TRBV7-8,ASSPRQAVRTGANVLT
TRBJ1-5,TRBV4-3,ASSQGSVGNQPQH
TRBJ1-2,TRBV29-1,SVEDRGRLYGYT
TRBJ1-1,TRBV18,ASSADRGNTEAF
TRBJ2-5,TRBV11-2,ASSPRRQETQY
TRBJ2-7,TRBV12-5,ASGLVRSRGYEQY
TRBJ1-5,TRBV19,ATETGNQPQH
TRBJ2-7,TRBV27,ASSWGQGEQY
TRBJ1-1,TRBV12-5,ASGSTPTGSLVATEAF
TRBJ2-3,TRBV11-2,ASSRLAGGTDTQY
TRBJ2-1,TRBV7-2,ASRQATRDYEQF
TRBJ1-2,TRBV10-2,ASSEVPGQVDGYT
TRBJ1-1,TRBV7-3,ASSLQGPGEAF
TRBJ1-2,TRBV4-1,ASSQQDRGRGYT